This T cell receptor beta chain was recovered during a study of cytomegalovirus exposure and HLA in healthy donors. The CDR3 runs 14 residues. Germline V gives CDR1 MNHNY, CDR2 SVGAGI (reference sequence). V was pared by 6 bases and J by 2 bases, with 10 bases between. PCR amplification relied on 60 Vbeta primers (plus 13 Jbeta primers). Assay: immunoSEQ multiplex PCR; the TCRdb copy retains only in-frame clones and omits some. The sample contains 130,000 to 150,000 clones, roughly 70% of which appear only once. Whole-study results and caveats: A later analysis linked a missense variant in DCLRE1C to the trimming of TCR beta V and J genes.

As regards this clone: Antigen unknown.

The origin of this receptor is a man between 60 and 75 years old in good health and CMV-seronegative. The sequenced sample was PBMCs. This chain uses TRBV6-6 with TRBJ2-2; no reliable D call. In DNA form, the CDR3 reads TGTGCCAGCAGGCAAAGCACCAACACCGGGGAGCTGTTTTTT. Amino acid sequence: CASRQSTNTGELFF.